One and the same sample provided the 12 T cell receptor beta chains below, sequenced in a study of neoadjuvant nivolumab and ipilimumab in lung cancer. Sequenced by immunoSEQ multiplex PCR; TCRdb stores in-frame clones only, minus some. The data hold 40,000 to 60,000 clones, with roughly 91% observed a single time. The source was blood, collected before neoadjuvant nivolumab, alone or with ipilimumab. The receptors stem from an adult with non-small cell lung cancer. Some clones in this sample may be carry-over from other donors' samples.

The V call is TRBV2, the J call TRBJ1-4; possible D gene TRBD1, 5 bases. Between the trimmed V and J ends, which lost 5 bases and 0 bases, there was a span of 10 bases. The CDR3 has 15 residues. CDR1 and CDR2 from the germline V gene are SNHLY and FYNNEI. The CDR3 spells CASSTDSATNEKLFF. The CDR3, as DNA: TGTGCCAGCAGTACAGACAGTGCAACTAATGAAAAACTGTTTTTT.

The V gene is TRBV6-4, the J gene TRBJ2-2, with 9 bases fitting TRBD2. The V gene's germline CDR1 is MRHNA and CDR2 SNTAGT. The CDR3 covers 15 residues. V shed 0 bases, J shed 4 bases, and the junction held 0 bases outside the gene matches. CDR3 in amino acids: CASSDSAGGTGELFF. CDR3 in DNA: TGTGCCAGCAGTGACTCAGCGGGAGGCACCGGGGAGCTGTTTTTT.

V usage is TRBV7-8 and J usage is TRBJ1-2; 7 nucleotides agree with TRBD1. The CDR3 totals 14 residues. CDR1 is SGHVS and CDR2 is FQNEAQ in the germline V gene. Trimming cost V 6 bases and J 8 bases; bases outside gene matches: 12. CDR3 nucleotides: TGTGCCAGCAGGAGGACAGGCCAGTCAGAGGGCTACACCTTC. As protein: CASRRTGQSEGYTF.

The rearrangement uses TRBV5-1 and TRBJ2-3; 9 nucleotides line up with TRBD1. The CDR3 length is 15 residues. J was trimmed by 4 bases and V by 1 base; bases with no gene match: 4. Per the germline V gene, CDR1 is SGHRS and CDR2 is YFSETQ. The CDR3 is CASSLRGTGPDTQYF. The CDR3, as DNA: TGCGCCAGCAGCTTGCGTGGGACAGGGCCAGATACGCAGTATTTT.

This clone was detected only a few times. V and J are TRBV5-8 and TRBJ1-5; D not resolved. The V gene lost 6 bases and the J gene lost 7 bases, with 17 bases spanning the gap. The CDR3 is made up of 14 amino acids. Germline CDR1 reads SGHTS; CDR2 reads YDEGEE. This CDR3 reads CASTTREFVQPQHF. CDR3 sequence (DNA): TGTGCCAGCACTACCCGAGAGTTTGTGCAGCCCCAGCATTTT.

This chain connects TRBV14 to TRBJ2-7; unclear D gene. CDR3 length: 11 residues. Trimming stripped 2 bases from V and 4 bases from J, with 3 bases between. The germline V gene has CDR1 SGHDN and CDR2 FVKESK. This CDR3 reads CASSQQYEQYF. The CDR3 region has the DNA TGTGCCAGCAGCCAACAGTACGAGCAGTACTTC.

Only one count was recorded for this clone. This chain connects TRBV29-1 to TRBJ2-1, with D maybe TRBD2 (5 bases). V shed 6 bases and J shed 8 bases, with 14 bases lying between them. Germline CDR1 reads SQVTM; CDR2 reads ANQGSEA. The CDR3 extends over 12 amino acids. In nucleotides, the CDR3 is TGCAGCGTAGTGAGATTCGGGGATGAGCAGTTCTTC. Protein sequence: CSVVRFGDEQFF.

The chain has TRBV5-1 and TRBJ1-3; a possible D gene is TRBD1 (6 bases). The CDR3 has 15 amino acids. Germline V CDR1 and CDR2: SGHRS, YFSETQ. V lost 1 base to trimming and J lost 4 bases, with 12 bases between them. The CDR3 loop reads CASSLSGQGGNTIYF. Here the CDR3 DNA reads TGCGCCAGCAGCTTGTCCGGGCAGGGGGGAAACACCATATATTTT.

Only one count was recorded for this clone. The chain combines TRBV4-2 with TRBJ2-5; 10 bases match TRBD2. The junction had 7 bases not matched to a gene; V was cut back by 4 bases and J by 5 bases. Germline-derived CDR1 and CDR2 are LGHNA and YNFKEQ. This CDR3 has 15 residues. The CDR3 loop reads CASSPLAGGDETQYF. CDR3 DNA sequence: TGTGCCAGCAGCCCCTTAGCGGGAGGTGACGAGACCCAGTACTTC.

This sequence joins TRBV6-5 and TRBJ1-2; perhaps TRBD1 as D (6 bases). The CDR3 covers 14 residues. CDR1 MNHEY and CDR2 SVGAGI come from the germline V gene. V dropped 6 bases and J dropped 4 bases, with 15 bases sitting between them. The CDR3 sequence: CASSSGTLPYGYTF. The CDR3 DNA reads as TGTGCCAGCAGCTCCGGGACACTTCCCTATGGCTACACCTTC.

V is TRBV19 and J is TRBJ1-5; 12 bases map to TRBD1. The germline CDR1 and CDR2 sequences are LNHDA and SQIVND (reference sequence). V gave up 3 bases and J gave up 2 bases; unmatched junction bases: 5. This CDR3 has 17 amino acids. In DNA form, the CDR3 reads TGTGCCAGTAGTATGGGACAGGGGGCAGGTGGCAATCAGCCCCAGCATTTT. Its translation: CASSMGQGAGGNQPQHF.

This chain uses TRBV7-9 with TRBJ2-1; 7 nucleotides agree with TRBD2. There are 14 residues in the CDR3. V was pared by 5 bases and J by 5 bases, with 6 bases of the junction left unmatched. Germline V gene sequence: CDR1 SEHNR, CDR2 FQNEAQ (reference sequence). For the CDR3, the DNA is TGTGCCAGCAGCCCGAGCGGGACCCACAATGAGCAGTTCTTC. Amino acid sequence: CASSPSGTHNEQFF.